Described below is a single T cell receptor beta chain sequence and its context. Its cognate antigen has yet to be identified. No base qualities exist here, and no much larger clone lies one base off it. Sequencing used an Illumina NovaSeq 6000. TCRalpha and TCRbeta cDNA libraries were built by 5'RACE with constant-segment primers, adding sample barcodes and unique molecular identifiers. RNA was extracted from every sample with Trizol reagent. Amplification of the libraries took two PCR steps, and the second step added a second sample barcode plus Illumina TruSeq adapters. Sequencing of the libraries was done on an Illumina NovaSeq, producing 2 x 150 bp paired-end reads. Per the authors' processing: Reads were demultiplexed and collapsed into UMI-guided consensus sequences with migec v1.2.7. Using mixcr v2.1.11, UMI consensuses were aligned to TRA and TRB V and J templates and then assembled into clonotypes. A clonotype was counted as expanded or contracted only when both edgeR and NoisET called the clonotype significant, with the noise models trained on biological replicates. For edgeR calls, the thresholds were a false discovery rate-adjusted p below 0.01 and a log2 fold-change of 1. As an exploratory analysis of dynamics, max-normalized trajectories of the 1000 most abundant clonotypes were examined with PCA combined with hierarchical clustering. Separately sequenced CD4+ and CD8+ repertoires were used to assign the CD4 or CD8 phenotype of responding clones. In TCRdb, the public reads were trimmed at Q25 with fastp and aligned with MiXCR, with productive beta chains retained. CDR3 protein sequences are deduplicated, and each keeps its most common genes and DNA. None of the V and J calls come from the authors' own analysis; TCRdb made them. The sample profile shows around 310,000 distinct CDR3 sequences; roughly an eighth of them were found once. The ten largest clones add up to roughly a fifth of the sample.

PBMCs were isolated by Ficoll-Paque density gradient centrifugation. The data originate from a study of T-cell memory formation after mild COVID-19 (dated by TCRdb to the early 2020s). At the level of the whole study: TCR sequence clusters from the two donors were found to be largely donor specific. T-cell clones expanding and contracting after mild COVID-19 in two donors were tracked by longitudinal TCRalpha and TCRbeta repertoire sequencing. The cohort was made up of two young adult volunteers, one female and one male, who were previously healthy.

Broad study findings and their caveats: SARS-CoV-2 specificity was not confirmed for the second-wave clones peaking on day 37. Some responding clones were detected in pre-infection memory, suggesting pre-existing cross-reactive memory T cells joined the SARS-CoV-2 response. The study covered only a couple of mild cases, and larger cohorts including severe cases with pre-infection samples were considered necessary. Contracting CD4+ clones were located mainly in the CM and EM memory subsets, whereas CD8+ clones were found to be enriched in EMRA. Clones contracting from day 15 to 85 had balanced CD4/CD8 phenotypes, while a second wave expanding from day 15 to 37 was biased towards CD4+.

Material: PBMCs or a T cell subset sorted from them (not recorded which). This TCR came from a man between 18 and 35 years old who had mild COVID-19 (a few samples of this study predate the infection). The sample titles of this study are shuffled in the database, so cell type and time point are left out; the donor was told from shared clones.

The CDR3 has the sequence CASSRVGNWNEQFF. The nucleotide sequence is TGTGCCAGCAGCAGGGTAGGGAACTGGAATGAGCAGTTCTTC. The V and J genes are TRBV6-5 and TRBJ2-1; a tentative D match to TRBD1 spans 5 bases. Spanning cysteine to phenylalanine, the CDR3 consists of 14 amino acids. Left in the record is the CDR3 DNA by itself, 42 bases read in frame from the first base. Per the germline V gene, MNHEY is the CDR1 and SVGAGI is the CDR2. The trim is 6 bases for V and 7 bases for J, with a gap of 16 bases between the germline ends.